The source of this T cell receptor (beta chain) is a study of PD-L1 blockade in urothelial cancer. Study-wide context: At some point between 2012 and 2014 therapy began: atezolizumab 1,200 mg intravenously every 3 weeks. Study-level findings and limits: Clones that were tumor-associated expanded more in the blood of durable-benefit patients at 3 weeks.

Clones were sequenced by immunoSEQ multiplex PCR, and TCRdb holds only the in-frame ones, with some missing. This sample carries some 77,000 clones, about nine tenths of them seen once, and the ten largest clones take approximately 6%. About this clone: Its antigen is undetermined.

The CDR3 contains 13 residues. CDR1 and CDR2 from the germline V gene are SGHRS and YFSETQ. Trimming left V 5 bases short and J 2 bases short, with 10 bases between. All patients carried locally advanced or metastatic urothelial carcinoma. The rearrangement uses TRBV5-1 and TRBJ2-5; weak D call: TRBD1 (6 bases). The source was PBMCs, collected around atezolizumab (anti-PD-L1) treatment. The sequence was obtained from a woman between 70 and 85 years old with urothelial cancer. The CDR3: CASRLQGQETQYF. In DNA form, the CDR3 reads TGCGCCAGCAGGCTACAGGGACAAGAGACCCAGTACTTC.